The present T cell receptor beta chain was sequenced within a study of Ad26.COV2.S vaccination and SARS-CoV-2 variants. Treatment in this sample: around 19 received Ad26.COV2.S at low or high dose, single or two shots; several received placebo; per-sample allocation not given. Collection of samples fell on day 63 after the first vaccine or placebo injection. Profiling relied on immunoSEQ multiplex PCR, and the TCRdb table lists in-frame clones only, not all of them. The data contain about 390,000 clones, 70% to 90% of them singletons. CDR3 length: 17 residues. Germline V gene lookup returns CDR1 SGHNT and CDR2 YYREEE (reference sequence). The V end was cut by 0 bases, the J end by 6 bases, with 22 bases between.

V is TRBV5-4 and J is TRBJ2-7; D might be TRBD1 or TRBD2, each matching 6 bases. This clonotype originated in a person aged 18-65 years who received the Ad26.COV2.S COVID-19 vaccine or a placebo. The material was peripheral blood, obtained in a trial of Ad26.COV2.S vaccine versus placebo. CDR3 coding DNA: TGTGCCAGCAGCTTGGAAAGGGGGGCGATCCTGGCTGTCGAGCAGTACTTC. Protein: CASSLERGAILAVEQYF.